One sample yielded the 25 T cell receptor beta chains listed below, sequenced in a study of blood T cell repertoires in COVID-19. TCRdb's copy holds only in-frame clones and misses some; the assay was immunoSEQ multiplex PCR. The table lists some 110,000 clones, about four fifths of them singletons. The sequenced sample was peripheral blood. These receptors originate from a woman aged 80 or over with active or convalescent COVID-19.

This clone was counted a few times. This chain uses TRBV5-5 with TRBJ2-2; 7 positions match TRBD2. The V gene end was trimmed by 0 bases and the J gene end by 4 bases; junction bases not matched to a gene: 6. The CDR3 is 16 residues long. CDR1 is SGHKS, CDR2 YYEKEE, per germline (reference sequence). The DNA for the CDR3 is TGTGCCAGCAGCTTGGGCCAGGGCGGGGGCACCGGGGAGCTGTTTTTT. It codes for CASSLGQGGGTGELFF. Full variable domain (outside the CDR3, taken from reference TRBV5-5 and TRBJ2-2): DAGVTQSPTHLIKTRGQQVTLRCSPISGHKSVSWYQQVLGQGPQFIFQYYEKEERGRGNFPDRFSARQFPNYSSELNVNALLLGDSALYLCASSLGQGGGTGELFFGEGSRLTVL.

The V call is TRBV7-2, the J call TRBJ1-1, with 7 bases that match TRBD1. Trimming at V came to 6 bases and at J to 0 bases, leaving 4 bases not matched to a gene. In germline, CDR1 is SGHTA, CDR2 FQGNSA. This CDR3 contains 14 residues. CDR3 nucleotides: TGTGCCAGCAGTCAACAGGGGCTGAACACTGAAGCTTTCTTT. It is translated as CASSQQGLNTEAFF.

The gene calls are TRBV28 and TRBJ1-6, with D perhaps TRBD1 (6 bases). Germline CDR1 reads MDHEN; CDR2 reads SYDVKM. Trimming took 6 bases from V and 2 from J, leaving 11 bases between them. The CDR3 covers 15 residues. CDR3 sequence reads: CASSSTGTYNSPLHF. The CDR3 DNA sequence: TGTGCCAGCAGCTCTACAGGGACCTATAATTCACCCCTCCACTTT.

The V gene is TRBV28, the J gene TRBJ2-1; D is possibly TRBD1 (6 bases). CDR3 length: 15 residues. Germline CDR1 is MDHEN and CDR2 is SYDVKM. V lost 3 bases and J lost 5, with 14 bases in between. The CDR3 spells CASSLWAGVNNEQFF. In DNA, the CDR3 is TGTGCCAGCAGTTTGTGGGCAGGGGTCAACAATGAGCAGTTCTTC.

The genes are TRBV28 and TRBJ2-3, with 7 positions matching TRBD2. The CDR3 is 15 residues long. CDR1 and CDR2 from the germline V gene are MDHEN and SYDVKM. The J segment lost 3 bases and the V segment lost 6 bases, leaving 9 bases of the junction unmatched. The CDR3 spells CASREAGKRTDTQYF. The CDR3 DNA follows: TGTGCCAGCAGGGAAGCGGGAAAGAGGACAGATACGCAGTATTTT. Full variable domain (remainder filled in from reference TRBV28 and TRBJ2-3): DVKVTQSSRYLVKRTGEKVFLECVQDMDHENMFWYRQDPGLGLRLIYFSYDVKMKEKGDIPEGYSVSREKKERFSLILESASTNQTSMYLCASREAGKRTDTQYFGPGTRLTVL.

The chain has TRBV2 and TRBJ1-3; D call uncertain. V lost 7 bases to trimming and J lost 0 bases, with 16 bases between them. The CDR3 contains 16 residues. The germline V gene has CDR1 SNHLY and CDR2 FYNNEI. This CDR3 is CASTRKRHNSGNTIYF. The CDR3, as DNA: TGTGCCAGCACTCGGAAGAGGCACAACTCTGGAAACACCATATATTTT.

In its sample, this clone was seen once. The DNA of the CDR3 is TGTGCCAGCAGCTTGCTGGGGCCCCAGCCAGGCTACACCTTC. This gives the protein CASSLLGPQPGYTF. J is TRBJ1-2 and V is TRBV5-6, with D perhaps matching TRBD1 (5 bases). The germline gives CDR1 SGHDT, CDR2 YYEEEE. With 1 base removed from V and 8 bases from J, the gap between germline ends came to 15 bases. The CDR3 is made up of 14 amino acids.

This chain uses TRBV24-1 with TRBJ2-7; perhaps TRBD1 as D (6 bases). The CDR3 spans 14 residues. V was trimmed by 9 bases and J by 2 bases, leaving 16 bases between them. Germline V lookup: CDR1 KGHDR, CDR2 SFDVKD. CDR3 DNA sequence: TGTGCCACCCTCGGACAGAAGGTCCCCTACGAGCAGTACTTC. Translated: CATLGQKVPYEQYF.

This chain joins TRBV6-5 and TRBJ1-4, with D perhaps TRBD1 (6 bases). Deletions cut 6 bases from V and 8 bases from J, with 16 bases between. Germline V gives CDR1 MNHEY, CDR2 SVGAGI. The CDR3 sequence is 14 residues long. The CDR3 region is CASRVTGLQEKLFF. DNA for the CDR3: TGTGCCAGCAGAGTCACAGGGTTACAAGAAAAACTGTTTTTT.

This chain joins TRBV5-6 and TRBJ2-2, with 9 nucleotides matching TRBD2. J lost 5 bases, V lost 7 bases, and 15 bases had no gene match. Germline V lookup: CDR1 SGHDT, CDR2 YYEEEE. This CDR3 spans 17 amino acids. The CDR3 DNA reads TGTGCCAGCCATGGGGGGACCGGGACTAGCAAGACCGGGGAGCTGTTTTTT. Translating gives CASHGGTGTSKTGELFF.

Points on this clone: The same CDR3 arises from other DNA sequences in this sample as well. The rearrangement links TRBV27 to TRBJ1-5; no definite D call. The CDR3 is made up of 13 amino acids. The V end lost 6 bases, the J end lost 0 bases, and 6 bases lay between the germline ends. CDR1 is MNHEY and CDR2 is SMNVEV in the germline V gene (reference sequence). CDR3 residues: CASSPRSNQPQHF. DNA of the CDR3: TGTGCCAGCAGCCCTCGTAGCAATCAGCCCCAGCATTTT.

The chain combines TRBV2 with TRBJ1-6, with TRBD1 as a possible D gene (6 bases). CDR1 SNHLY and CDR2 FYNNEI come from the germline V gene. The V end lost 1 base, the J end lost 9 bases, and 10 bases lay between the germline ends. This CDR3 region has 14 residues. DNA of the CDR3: TGTGCCAGCAGTGAAGGCAGGGGTGGTTCACCCCTCCACTTT. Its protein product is CASSEGRGGSPLHF. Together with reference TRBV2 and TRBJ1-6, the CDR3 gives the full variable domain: EPEVTQTPSHQVTQMGQEVILRCVPISNHLYFYWYRQILGQKVEFLVSFYNNEISEKSEIFDDQFSVERPDGSNFTLKIRSTKLEDSAMYFCASSEGRGGSPLHFGNGTRLTVT.

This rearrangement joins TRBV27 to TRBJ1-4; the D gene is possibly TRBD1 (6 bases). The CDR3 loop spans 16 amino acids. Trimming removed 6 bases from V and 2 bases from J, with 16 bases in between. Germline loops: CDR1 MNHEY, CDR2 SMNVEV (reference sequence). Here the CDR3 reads CASRFQGFMTNEKLFF. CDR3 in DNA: TGTGCCAGCAGATTTCAGGGGTTTATGACTAATGAAAAACTGTTTTTT. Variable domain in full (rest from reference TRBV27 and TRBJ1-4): EAQVTQNPRYLITVTGKKLTVTCSQNMNHEYMSWYRQDPGLGLRQIYYSMNVEVTDKGDVPEGYKVSRKEKRNFPLILESPSPNQTSLYFCASRFQGFMTNEKLFFGSGTQLSVL.

CDR3 sequence: CASSPDQRNEQFF. CDR3 in DNA: TGCGCCAGCAGCCCCGACCAGAGGAATGAGCAGTTCTTC. This chain uses TRBV4-1 with TRBJ2-1; D gene unclear. The CDR3 runs to 13 residues. V lost 4 bases and J lost 7, with 11 bases in between. CDR1 is MGHRA and CDR2 is YSYEKL in the germline V gene.

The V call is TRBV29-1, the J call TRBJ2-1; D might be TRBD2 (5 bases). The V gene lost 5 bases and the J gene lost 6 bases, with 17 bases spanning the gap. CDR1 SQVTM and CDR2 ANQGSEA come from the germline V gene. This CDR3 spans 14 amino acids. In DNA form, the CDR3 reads TGCAGCGTTCAAAGGGAATTCGGACTCAATGAGCAGTTCTTC. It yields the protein CSVQREFGLNEQFF.

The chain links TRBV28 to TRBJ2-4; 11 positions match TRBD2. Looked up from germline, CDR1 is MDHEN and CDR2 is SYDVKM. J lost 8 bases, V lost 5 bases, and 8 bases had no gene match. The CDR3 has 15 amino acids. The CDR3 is CASSPTLAGVDIQYF. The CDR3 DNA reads TGTGCCAGCAGTCCGACACTAGCGGGAGTGGACATTCAGTACTTC.

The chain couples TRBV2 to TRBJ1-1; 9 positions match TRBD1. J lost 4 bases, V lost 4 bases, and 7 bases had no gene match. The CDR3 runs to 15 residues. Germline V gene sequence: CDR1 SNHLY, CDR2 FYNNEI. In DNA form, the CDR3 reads TGTGCCAGCAGTGGGGTTCGACAGGGGGGCACTGAAGCTTTCTTT. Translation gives CASSGVRQGGTEAFF.

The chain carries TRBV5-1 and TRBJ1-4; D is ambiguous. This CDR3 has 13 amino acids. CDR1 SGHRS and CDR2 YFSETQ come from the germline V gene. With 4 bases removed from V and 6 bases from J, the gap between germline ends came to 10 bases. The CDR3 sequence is CASSRGLDEKLFF. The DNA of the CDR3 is TGCGCCAGCAGCCGAGGGTTGGATGAAAAACTGTTTTTT.

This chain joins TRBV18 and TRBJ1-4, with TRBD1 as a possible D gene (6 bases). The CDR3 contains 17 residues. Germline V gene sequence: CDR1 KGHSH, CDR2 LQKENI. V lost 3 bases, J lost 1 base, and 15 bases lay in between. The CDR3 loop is CASSPIRDTETNEKLFF. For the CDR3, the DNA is TGTGCCAGCTCACCTATTCGGGACACCGAAACTAATGAAAAACTGTTTTTT.

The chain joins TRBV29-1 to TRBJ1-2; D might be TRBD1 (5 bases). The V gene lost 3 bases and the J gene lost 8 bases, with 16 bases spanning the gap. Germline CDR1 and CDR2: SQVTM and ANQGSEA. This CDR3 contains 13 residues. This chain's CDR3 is CSVDRVPFEGYTF. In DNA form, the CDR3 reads TGCAGCGTTGACAGGGTCCCCTTTGAGGGCTACACCTTC.

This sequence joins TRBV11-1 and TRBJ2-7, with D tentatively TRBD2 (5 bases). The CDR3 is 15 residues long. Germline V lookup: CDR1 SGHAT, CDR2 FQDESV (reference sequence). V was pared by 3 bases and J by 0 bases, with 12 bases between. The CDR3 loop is CASSLNSGLSYEQYF. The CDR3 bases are TGTGCCAGCAGCTTGAACAGCGGCCTCTCCTACGAGCAGTACTTC.

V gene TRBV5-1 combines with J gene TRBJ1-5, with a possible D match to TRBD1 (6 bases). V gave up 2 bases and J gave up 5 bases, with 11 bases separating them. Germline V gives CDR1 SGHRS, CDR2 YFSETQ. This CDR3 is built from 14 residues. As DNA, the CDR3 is TGCGCCAGCAGCTTAGGGGGGGGAGATCAGCCCCAGCATTTT. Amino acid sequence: CASSLGGGDQPQHF. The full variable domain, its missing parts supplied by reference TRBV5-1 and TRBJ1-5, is KAGVTQTPRYLIKTRGQQVTLSCSPISGHRSVSWYQQTPGQGLQFLFEYFSETQRNKGNFPGRFSGRQFSNSRSEMNVSTLELGDSALYLCASSLGGGDQPQHFGDGTRLSIL.

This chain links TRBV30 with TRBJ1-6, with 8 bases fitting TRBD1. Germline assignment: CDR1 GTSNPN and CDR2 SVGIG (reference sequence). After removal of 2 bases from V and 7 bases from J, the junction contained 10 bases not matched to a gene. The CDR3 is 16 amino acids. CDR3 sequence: CAWSSATGARNSPLHF. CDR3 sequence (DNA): TGTGCCTGGAGTTCCGCGACAGGGGCTAGGAATTCACCCCTCCACTTT.

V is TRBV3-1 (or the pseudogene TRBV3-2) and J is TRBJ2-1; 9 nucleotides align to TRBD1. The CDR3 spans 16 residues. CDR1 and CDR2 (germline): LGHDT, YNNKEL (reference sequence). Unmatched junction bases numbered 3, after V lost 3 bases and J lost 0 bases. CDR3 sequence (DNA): TGTGCCAGCAGCCACGTGACAGGGGGCTCCTACAATGAGCAGTTCTTC. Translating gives CASSHVTGGSYNEQFF.

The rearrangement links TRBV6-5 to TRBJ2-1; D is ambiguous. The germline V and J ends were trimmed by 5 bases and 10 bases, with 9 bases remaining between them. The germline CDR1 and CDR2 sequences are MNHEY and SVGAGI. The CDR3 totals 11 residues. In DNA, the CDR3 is TGTGCCAGCAGTAGGTTCAGGGAGCAGTTCTTC. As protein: CASSRFREQFF.